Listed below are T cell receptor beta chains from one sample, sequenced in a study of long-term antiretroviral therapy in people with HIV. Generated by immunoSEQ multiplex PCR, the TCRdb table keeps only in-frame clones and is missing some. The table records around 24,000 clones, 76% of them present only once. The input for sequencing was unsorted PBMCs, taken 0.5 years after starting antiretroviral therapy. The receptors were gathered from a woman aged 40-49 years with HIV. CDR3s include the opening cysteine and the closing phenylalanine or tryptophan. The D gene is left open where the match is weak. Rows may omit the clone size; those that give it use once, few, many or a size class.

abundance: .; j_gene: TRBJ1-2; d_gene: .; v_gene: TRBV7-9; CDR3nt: TGTGCCAGCAGCTTAAGTCCGGGGGGCGGTCGAGATGGCTACACCTTC; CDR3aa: CASSLSPGGGRDGYTF
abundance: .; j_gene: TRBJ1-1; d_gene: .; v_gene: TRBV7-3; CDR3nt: TGTGCCAGCAGCTTAACGTTGGAGGAATTAAAGGTTGAAGCTTTCTTT; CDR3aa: CASSLTLEELKVEAFF
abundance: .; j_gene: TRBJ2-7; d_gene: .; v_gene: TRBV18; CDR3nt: TGTGCCAGCTCACCACCCCGGACTTCTAGCTCCTACGAGCAGTACTTC; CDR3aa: CASSPPRTSSSYEQYF
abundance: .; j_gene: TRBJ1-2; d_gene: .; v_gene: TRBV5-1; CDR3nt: TGCGCCAGCAGCTTGGGAACGGGTTATGGCTACACCTTC; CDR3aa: CASSLGTGYGYTF
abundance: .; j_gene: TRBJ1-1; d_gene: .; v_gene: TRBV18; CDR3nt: TGTGCCAGCTCACCATTCTCGGGGCGGCAGACTGAAGCTTTCTTT; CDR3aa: CASSPFSGRQTEAFF
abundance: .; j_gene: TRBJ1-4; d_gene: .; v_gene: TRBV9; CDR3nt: TGTGCCAGCAGCGCCCCCGGGGTGGAAAAACTGTTTTTT; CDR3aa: CASSAPGVEKLFF
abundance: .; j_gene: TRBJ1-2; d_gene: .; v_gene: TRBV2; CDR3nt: TGTGCCAGCAAGAGGGGACATGAAGGCTACACCTTC; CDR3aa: CASKRGHEGYTF
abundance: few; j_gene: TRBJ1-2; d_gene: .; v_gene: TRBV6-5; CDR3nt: TGTGCCAGCAGTTACCTCCCAGCCCTCTATGGCTACACCTTC; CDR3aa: CASSYLPALYGYTF
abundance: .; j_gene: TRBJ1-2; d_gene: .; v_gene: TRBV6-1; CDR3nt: TGTGCCAGCAGTACCGGACCCTATGGCTACACCTTC; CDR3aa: CASSTGPYGYTF
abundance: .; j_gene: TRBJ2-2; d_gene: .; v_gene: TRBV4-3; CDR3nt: TGCGCCAGCAGCCAAGAGACAGGCGCGAACACCGGGGAGCTGTTTTTT; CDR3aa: CASSQETGANTGELFF
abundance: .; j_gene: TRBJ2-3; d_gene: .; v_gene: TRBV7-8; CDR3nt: TGTGCCAGCAGACAAGGTGGGCCTAGCACAGATACGCAGTATTTT; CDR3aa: CASRQGGPSTDTQYF
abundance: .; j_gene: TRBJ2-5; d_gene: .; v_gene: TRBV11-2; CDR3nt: TGTGCCAGCAGCTTTGGGGGCCTGAAGACCCAGTACTTC; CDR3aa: CASSFGGLKTQYF
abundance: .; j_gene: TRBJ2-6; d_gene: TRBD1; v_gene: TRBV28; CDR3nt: TGTGCCAGCAGTTTAGGGGACAGCTCTGGGGCCAACGTCCTGACTTTC; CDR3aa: CASSLGDSSGANVLTF